The present T cell receptor beta chain was sequenced within a study of T cells in Graves' hyperthyroidism and ophthalmopathy. Amplification of TCR beta CDR3 regions was performed using RNA transcripts as template. First-round RT-PCR of the TCR CDR3 relied on the HTBI primer set. One entry per CDR3 protein, called by TCRdb with MiXCR from the multiplex PCR reads. The sample carries about 300,000 distinct CDR3 sequences, approximately 18% recorded once. Lactation, pregnancy, other autoimmune disease or uncontrolled infection excluded patients. The PBMCs had their origin in 8.5 to 10 ml of fresh peripheral blood. The table lists this clonotype with many counts. The antigen remains unidentified. V dropped 3 bases and J dropped 3 bases, with 15 bases sitting between them. The CDR3 runs 15 residues. Germline CDR1 GTSNPN, CDR2 SVGIG (reference sequence). Points from the study as a whole: Researchers found most expanded thyroid clonotypes above 0.001 in blood as well.

V is TRBV30 and J is TRBJ1-5, with a tentative D call TRBD1 (5 bases). The sequenced sample consisted of blood. The receptor comes from a man aged 45-65 years with Graves' ophthalmopathy. The CDR3 sequence is CAWSVGTYLNQPQHF. The CDR3 nucleotides are TGTGCCTGGAGCGTTGGGACCTACCTCAATCAGCCCCAGCATTTT.